One T cell receptor (beta chain) is described in this entry. Its antigen is currently not known. No base qualities exist here, and no much larger clone lies one base off it. Each clonotype received, on average, 10x coverage in deep resolution sequencing performed on a MiSeq, where the target depth lay between 1 in 1 million and 1 in 200,000 T cells. The immunoSEQ hsTCRB Kit was used to generate the TCR beta libraries. The paper's processing steps were these. Data were analyzed with ImmunoSEQ Data Assistant and ImmunoSEQ Analyzer, with V, D and J genes assigned per IMGT definitions. Clonality, with values ranging from 0 to 1, was calculated as one minus the normalized Shannon entropy of productive rearrangement frequencies. Public clonotype analysis was restricted to overrepresented clonotypes comprising at least 0.05% of each patient's repertoire. Roughly 12 age-matched healthy donor repertoires from immuneACCESS were used as controls for clonality. TCRdb mirrors the immuneACCESS table, restricted to in-frame sequences. Some clones are absent from its copies; in checked studies, under half trace to an unresolved V gene, and the reason for the others is unknown. That table is the source of V, J and clone size, and D and trimming were worked out from the DNA. Counted in this sample were around 150,000 clones; about 84% of them appeared once. Clones ranked in the top ten supply approximately 7.6% of the sample.

There are 11 amino acids in the CDR3, from cysteine to phenylalanine inclusive. Only the CDR3 DNA stays, 33 bases, in frame from base 1. CDR1 and CDR2, looked up from the germline V gene (reference sequence), are DFQATT and SNEGSKA. Approximately 2 micrograms of genomic DNA were extracted from cryopreserved PBMCs for TCR beta library preparation. Longitudinal blood samples from CLL patients on ibrutinib monotherapy were analyzed using high-throughput TCR beta sequencing. The patients were enrolled in a single-center, open-label phase 2 trial of ibrutinib monotherapy. This sample was taken from a study of cytotoxic CD8 clonotypes in ibrutinib-treated CLL (dated by TCRdb to 2020 to 2023). Broadly, across the study: The cohort had about a dozen relapsed/refractory and roughly 15 treatment-naive patients; about 17 were IGHV unmutated. Partial responses were observed in 24 patients and complete responses in 2; after a median follow-up of roughly 62 months, remission was maintained in 14 patients and progression was observed in approximately 12. The response samples were drawn at a median of 12 months into treatment, with a range of about 6 to 40 months. On average, each sample yielded around 250,000 productive templates and about 100,000 productive rearrangements. Longitudinal samples were available for about 30% of the roughly 90 trial participants. Cryopreserved peripheral blood mononuclear cells were collected before treatment, at response, and at either disease progression or sustained remission. Every remission and progressive disease sample was obtained while ibrutinib was still being received by the patients. The investigation overall reported the following: Clonality rose at ibrutinib response, remained stable during sustained remission, and dropped back toward baseline at progression. At baseline, clonality was higher than in age-matched healthy donors and showed a strong correlation with circulating CD8+ T-cell counts. Public clonotypes were rare and either shrank or stayed stable during treatment, and the rise in clonality at ibrutinib response reflected expansion of private clonotypes. Sustained-remission and progressing patients did not have matched sampling times, and lymph node repertoires were not examined.

This sequence uses TRBV20-1 and TRBJ2-5, with the D gene uncertain. With the DNA end fitting TRBJ2-7 better, the J assignment may be wrong. This receptor was identified in a human donor with chronic lymphocytic leukemia. This sample comprised PBMCs, obtained after 36 months of ibrutinib treatment. The DNA sequence is given as TGCAGTGCTAGAGCTGCCTACGAGCAGTACTTC. Protein translation: CSARAAYEQYF.